The 22 T cell receptor beta chains presented below share a single source sample, sequenced in a study of identical twins (dated by TCRdb to about 2016). The receptor library was made with 5' RACE. Instrument used: Illumina HiSeq 2000. Through fastp at Q25 and MiXCR, TCRdb rebuilt clones from the public reads, retaining in-frame beta chains. Rows matching on CDR3 protein sequence are summarized as one entry with the most common DNA and genes. This sample comprises hundreds of thousands of distinct CDR3 sequences, less than 9% of them detected only once. The ten largest clones represent around 1.6% of the sample. These data are also associated with another study on yellow fever vaccine responses in identical twins.

Input material: PBMCs. All receptors come from a woman younger than 35 in good health.

The chain has TRBV6-4 and TRBJ2-3, with 16 bases that match TRBD2. The J segment lost 7 bases and the V segment lost 0 bases, leaving 16 bases of the junction unmatched. CDR1 is MRHNA, CDR2 SNTAGT, per germline. The CDR3 consists of 21 residues. The CDR3 DNA reads TGTGCCAGCAGTGACTCAACGGGGACTAGCGGGAGGGCCACGGCTTGGCATACGCAGTATTTT. It specifies CASSDSTGTSGRATAWHTQYF.

Ten or more counts support this clonotype. V and J are TRBV29-1 and TRBJ1-5, with TRBD1 matching 9 bases. Germline V lookup: CDR1 SQVTM, CDR2 ANQGSEA. The CDR3 is 15 residues long. The V and J ends lost 4 bases and 2 bases, in that order; junction bases with no gene match: 6. Here the CDR3 DNA reads TGCAGCGTTGCACAGGGGGCCAATGGCAATCAGCCCCAGCATTTT. Amino acid sequence: CSVAQGANGNQPQHF.

This clonotype was observed at least ten times. V is TRBV12-3 or TRBV12-4 and J is TRBJ1-5; 7 bases agree with TRBD1. CDR3 length equals 11 residues. Unmatched junction bases numbered 3, after V lost 6 bases and J lost 10 bases. The chain's CDR3 is CASSRQGPQHF. The CDR3 DNA is TGTGCCAGCAGCAGACAGGGTCCCCAGCATTTT.

The V call is TRBV29-1, the J call TRBJ2-3; perhaps TRBD2 as D (5 bases). CDR3 length: 16 amino acids. Trimming left V 4 bases short and J 2 bases short, with 19 bases between. Germline CDR1 is SQVTM and CDR2 is ANQGSEA. The CDR3 DNA reads TGCAGCGTTGCGGGGTCCGTTGAATTTATCACAGATACGCAGTATTTT. The encoded protein is CSVAGSVEFITDTQYF.

Many counts were recorded for this clonotype. The chain uses TRBV15 and TRBJ1-6, with TRBD1 matching 7 bases. This CDR3 has 16 amino acids. V lost 0 bases, J lost 9 bases, and 8 bases stayed unmatched. CDR1 is LNHNV, CDR2 YYDKDF, per germline (reference sequence). The CDR3 DNA reads as TGTGCCACCAGCAGAGAGGGGGACAGTCTGGGTTCACCCCTCCACTTT. This gives the protein CATSREGDSLGSPLHF. The complete variable domain, with remaining parts taken from reference TRBV15 and TRBJ1-6, reads DAMVIQNPRYQVTQFGKPVTLSCSQTLNHNVMYWYQQKSSQAPKLLFHYYDKDFNNEADTPDNFQSRRPNTSFCFLDIRSPGLGDTAMYLCATSREGDSLGSPLHFGNGTRLTVT.

This rearrangement joins TRBV20-1 to TRBJ2-5, with D possibly TRBD2 on 5 matching bases. The V end lost 7 bases, the J end lost 5 bases, and 17 bases lay between the germline ends. The germline V gene encodes CDR1 DFQATT and CDR2 SNEGSKA (reference sequence). The CDR3 consists of 13 residues. The CDR3 loop reads CSVPASGGETQYF. In nucleotides, the CDR3 is TGCAGTGTCCCCGCAAGCGGTGGGGAGACCCAGTACTTC.

This clonotype showed up just a few times. The rearrangement uses TRBV3-1 and TRBJ1-1; D remains ambiguous. Germline CDR1 LGHDT, CDR2 YNNKEL (reference sequence). The CDR3 is made up of 15 amino acids. Trimming removed 0 bases at V and 2 bases at J, with 10 bases between. The CDR3: CASSQDIALNTEAFF. DNA of the CDR3: TGTGCCAGCAGCCAAGATATCGCCTTAAACACTGAAGCTTTCTTT.

There are many counts of this clonotype. The chain employs TRBV6-4 and TRBJ1-1; TRBD1 is a possible D gene (5 bases). Trimming took 6 bases from V and 1 from J, leaving 9 bases between them. Germline V gives CDR1 MRHNA, CDR2 SNTAGT. This CDR3 region has 13 residues. CDR3 amino acids: CASRATGNTEAFF. CDR3 DNA: TGTGCCAGCAGGGCAACAGGGAACACTGAAGCTTTCTTT.

This clonotype was counted a few times. The chain uses TRBV18 and TRBJ2-7; perhaps TRBD2 as D (6 bases). This CDR3 has 14 residues. CDR1 is KGHSH and CDR2 is LQKENI in the germline V gene. V lost 0 bases, J lost 3 bases, and 9 bases lay in between. This CDR3 is CASSPPAGRYEQYF. The DNA of the CDR3 is TGTGCCAGCTCACCACCAGCGGGCCGCTACGAGCAGTACTTC.

This clonotype was detected a few times. The chain is built from TRBV20-1 and TRBJ2-1; D perhaps matches TRBD2 (5 bases). Germline V gives CDR1 DFQATT, CDR2 SNEGSKA (reference sequence). The CDR3 length is 16 residues. V was cut by 3 bases and J by 0 bases, with 15 bases left in between. The CDR3 sequence: CSASWASPSSYNEQFF. DNA of the CDR3: TGCAGTGCTAGTTGGGCTAGCCCAAGCTCCTACAATGAGCAGTTCTTC.

The table lists this clonotype with many counts. The chain couples TRBV28 to TRBJ1-1; D remains unclear. Per the germline V gene, CDR1 is MDHEN and CDR2 is SYDVKM. CDR3 length equals 15 residues. V lost 3 bases to trimming and J lost 1 base, with 12 bases between them. CDR3 region: CASSLVRVANTEAFF. The CDR3 DNA reads as TGTGCCAGCAGTTTGGTGAGGGTGGCGAACACTGAAGCTTTCTTT.

This clonotype was seen repeatedly, ten times or more. This rearrangement joins TRBV18 to TRBJ1-1, with D possibly TRBD1 on 5 matching bases. This CDR3 region has 16 residues. Trimming shortened V by 3 bases and J by 0 bases, and 14 bases separated the two germline ends. Looked up from germline, CDR1 is KGHSH and CDR2 is LQKENI. CDR3 sequence reads: CASSPTGVGVNTEAFF. The DNA of the CDR3 is TGTGCCAGCTCACCTACGGGGGTAGGGGTGAACACTGAAGCTTTCTTT.

At least ten counts were recorded for this clonotype. The V and J genes are TRBV6-5 and TRBJ2-1; the match to TRBD2 covers 10 bases. Trimming removed 1 base from V and 2 bases from J; junction bases left unmatched: 8. Germline assignment: CDR1 MNHEY and CDR2 SVGAGI. This CDR3 has 18 residues. The CDR3 DNA sequence: TGTGCCAGCAGTTACTTGGCTAGCGGGAGAAACCCCTACAATGAGCAGTTCTTC. The encoded protein is CASSYLASGRNPYNEQFF.

This clonotype has a count of ten or more. The rearrangement uses TRBV7-2 and TRBJ1-5, with D maybe TRBD1 (6 bases). Germline-derived CDR1 and CDR2 are SGHTA and FQGNSA. The V end lost 4 bases, the J end lost 9 bases, and 16 bases lay between the germline ends. This CDR3 is 14 amino acids long. The CDR3: CASSSGEGVRPQHF. As DNA, the CDR3 is TGTGCCAGCAGCTCTGGGGAGGGGGTCCGGCCCCAGCATTTT.

This clonotype was detected only a few times. This chain links TRBV7-9 with TRBJ2-3, with 8 positions matching TRBD2. This CDR3 spans 12 amino acids. Per the germline V gene, CDR1 is SEHNR and CDR2 is FQNEAQ (reference sequence). V shed 5 bases, J shed 11 bases, and the junction held 6 bases outside the gene matches. CDR3 amino acids: CASSGSGSWQYF. The CDR3 nucleotides are TGTGCCAGCAGCGGAAGCGGGAGCTGGCAGTATTTT.

This clonotype has only a few counts. This chain links TRBV20-1 with TRBJ2-1; 7 bases map to TRBD2. The CDR3 sequence is 15 residues long. CDR1 is DFQATT and CDR2 is SNEGSKA in the germline V gene (reference sequence). With V trimmed by 4 bases and J by 4 bases, 10 bases remained unmatched. The CDR3 DNA is TGCAGTGCTACTCATTCTAGCGGAGTATACAATGAGCAGTTCTTC. This gives the protein CSATHSSGVYNEQFF.

This clonotype turned up a few times. The chain employs TRBV5-1 and TRBJ1-2, with D possibly being TRBD1 (6 bases). Germline V CDR1 and CDR2: SGHRS, YFSETQ. CDR3 length equals 14 residues. Trimming left V 4 bases short and J 6 bases short, with 16 bases between. The CDR3 protein is CASSRGAGGDGYTF. The CDR3 DNA reads as TGCGCCAGCAGCCGAGGGGCGGGGGGCGATGGCTACACCTTC.

This clonotype appeared many times. This chain links TRBV7-2 with TRBJ2-2; D perhaps matches TRBD2 (7 bases). There are 15 residues in the CDR3. Germline CDR1 reads SGHTA; CDR2 reads FQGNSA. Between the trimmed V and J ends, which lost 4 bases and 5 bases, there was a span of 14 bases. For the CDR3, the DNA is TGTGCCAGCAGCTCCAGGGGAGGGGAAACCGGGGAGCTGTTTTTT. Its translation is CASSSRGGETGELFF. Looking up the rest from reference TRBV7-2 and TRBJ2-2 gives the full variable domain: GAGVSQSPSNKVTEKGKDVELRCDPISGHTALYWYRQSLGQGLEFLIYFQGNSAPDKSGLPSDRFSAERTGGSVSTLTIQRTQQEDSAVYLCASSSRGGETGELFFGEGSRLTVL.

The chain couples TRBV5-1 to TRBJ2-1, with 9 bases matching TRBD2. Germline V gives CDR1 SGHRS, CDR2 YFSETQ. The CDR3 length is 17 residues. J lost 8 bases, V lost 0 bases, and 12 bases had no gene match. The CDR3 reads CASSLGIFAGGADEQFF. For the CDR3, the DNA is TGCGCCAGCAGCTTGGGAATATTTGCGGGGGGGGCCGATGAGCAGTTCTTC.

The table lists this clonotype with many counts. V and J are TRBV28 and TRBJ2-2, with TRBD1 matching over 9 bases. This CDR3 spans 16 amino acids. The germline V gene encodes CDR1 MDHEN and CDR2 SYDVKM. Trimming cost V 2 bases and J 4 bases; bases outside gene matches: 5. In DNA, the CDR3 is TGTGCCAGCAGTTTACCGGGACAGGGAGGCACCGGGGAGCTGTTTTTT. This sequence encodes CASSLPGQGGTGELFF.

The CDR3 DNA follows: TGTGCCAGCACCCCTGTCGACAAGCGGAACGAGCAGTACTTC. Protein product: CASTPVDKRNEQYF. This chain uses TRBV28 with TRBJ2-7; D perhaps matches TRBD2 (5 bases). V was cut by 7 bases and J by 5 bases, with 18 bases left in between. The CDR3 extends over 14 amino acids. Per the germline V gene, CDR1 is MDHEN and CDR2 is SYDVKM.

The sample holds a few counts of this clonotype. For the CDR3, the DNA is TGCAGCGTTGAAGGTAGGGGGGGGCTCGCTTTCTTT. Its protein product is CSVEGRGGLAFF. The V call is TRBV29-1, the J call TRBJ1-1; tentatively, D is TRBD1 (6 bases). The germline CDR1 and CDR2 sequences are SQVTM and ANQGSEA. This CDR3 comprises 12 residues. V lost 1 base, J lost 11 bases, and 14 bases lay in between.